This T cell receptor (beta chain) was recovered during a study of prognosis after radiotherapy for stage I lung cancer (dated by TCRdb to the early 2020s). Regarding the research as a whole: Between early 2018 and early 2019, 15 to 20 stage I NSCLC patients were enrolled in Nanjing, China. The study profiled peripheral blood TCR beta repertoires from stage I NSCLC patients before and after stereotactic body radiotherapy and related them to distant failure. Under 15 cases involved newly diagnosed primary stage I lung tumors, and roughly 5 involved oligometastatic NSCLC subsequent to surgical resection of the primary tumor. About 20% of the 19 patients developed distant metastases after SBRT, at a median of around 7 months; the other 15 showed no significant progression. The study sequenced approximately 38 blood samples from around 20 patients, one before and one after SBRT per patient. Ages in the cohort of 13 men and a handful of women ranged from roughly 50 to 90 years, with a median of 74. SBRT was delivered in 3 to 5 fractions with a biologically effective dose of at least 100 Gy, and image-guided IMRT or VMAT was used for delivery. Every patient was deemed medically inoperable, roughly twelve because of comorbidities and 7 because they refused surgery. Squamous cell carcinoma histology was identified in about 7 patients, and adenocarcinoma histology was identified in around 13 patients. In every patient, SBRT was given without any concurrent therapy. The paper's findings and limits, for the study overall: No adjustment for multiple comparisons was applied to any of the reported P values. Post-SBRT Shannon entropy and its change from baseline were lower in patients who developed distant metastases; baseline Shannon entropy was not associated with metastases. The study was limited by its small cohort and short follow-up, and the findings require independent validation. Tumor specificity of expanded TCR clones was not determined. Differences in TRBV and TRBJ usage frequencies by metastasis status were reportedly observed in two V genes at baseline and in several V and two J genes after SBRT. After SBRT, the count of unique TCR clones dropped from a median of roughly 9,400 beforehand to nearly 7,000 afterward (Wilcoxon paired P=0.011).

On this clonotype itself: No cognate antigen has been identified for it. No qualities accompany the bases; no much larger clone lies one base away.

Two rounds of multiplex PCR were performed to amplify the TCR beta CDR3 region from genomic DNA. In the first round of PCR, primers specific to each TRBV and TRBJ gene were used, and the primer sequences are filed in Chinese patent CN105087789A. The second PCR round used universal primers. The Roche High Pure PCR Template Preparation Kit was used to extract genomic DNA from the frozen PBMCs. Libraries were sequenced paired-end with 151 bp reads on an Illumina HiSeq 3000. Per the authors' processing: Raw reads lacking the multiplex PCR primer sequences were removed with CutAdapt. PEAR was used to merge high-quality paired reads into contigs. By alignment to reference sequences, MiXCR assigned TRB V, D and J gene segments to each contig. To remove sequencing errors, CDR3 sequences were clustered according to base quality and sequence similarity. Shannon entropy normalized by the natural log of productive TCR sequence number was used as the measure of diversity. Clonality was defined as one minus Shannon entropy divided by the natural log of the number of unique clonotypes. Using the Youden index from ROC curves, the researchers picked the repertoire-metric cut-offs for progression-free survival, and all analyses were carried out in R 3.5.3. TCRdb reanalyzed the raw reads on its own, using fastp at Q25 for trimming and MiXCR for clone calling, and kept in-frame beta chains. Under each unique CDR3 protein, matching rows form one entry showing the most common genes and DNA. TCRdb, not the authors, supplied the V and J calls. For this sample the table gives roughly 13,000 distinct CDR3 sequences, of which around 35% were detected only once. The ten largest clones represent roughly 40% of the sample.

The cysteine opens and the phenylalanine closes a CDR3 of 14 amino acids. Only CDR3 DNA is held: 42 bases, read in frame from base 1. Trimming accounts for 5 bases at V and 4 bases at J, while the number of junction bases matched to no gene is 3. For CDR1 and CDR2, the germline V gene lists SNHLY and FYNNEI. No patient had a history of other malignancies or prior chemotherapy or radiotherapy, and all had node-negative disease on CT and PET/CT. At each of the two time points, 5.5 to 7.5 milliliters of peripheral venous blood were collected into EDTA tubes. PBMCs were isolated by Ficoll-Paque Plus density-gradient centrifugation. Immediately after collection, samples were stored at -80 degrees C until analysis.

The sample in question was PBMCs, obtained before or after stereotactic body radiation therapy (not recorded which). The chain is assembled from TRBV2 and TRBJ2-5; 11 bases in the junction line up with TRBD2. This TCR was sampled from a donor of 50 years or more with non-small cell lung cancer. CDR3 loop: CASSRLAGRETQYF. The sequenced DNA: TGTGCCAGCAGTCGACTAGCGGGACGAGAGACCCAGTACTTC.